The rows below give T cell receptor beta chains drawn from one sample of a study of cytomegalovirus exposure and HLA in healthy donors. The protocol was immunoSEQ multiplex PCR, while the TCRdb copy is restricted to in-frame clones and leaves out a portion. The sample has approximately 100,000 clones, 70% to 80% seen once; the top ten hold approximately 16%. Sequencing input: PBMCs. These receptors were obtained from a man between 60 and 70 years old in good health and CMV-seropositive. The CDR3 runs from the conserved cysteine through the conserved F or W. The D gene is left open where the match is weak. Expanded clones are given a class, and other clones once, few, many or no size at all.

d_gene	abundance	len	v_gene	j_gene	CDR3aa	CDR3nt
-	-	12	TRBV5-4	TRBJ2-2	CASSLGGGELFF	TGTGCCAGCAGCTTGGGAGGCGGGGAGCTGTTTTTT
TRBD1	-	14	TRBV30	TRBJ1-5	CAWSSGTGDQPQHF	TGTGCCTGGAGTAGCGGGACAGGGGATCAGCCCCAGCATTTT
-	-	16	TRBV5-8	TRBJ2-7	CASSPPGLRNSYEQYF	TGTGCCAGCAGCCCGCCGGGACTCCGAAATTCCTACGAGCAGTACTTC
TRBD1	-	15	TRBV19	TRBJ1-2	CASSVGTGQRRGYTF	TGTGCCAGTAGTGTTGGGACAGGCCAACGGCGTGGCTACACCTTC
TRBD1	-	16	TRBV9	TRBJ1-2	CASSVVGTAGDYGYTF	TGTGCCAGCAGCGTAGTAGGGACAGCGGGCGACTATGGCTACACCTTC
-	-	14	TRBV2	TRBJ2-5	CATILGGSQETQYF	TGTGCCACCATCCTTGGGGGGTCTCAAGAGACCCAGTACTTC
-	-	15	TRBV9	TRBJ2-2	CASSPGEGGTGELFF	TGTGCCAGCAGCCCAGGGGAGGGCGGAACCGGGGAGCTGTTTTTT
TRBD1	-	15	TRBV13	TRBJ2-7	CASSLDRDRSYEQYF	TGTGCCAGCAGCCTGGACAGGGACAGGTCCTACGAGCAGTACTTC
-	-	15	TRBV7-2	TRBJ2-2	CASSPRQVYTGELFF	TGTGCCAGCAGCCCCCGACAGGTATACACCGGGGAGCTGTTTTTT
TRBD2	-	19	TRBV11-3	TRBJ2-3	CASSASGTSGGGRLDTQYF	TGTGCCAGCAGCGCCTCCGGGACTAGCGGGGGGGGGAGGTTAGATACGCAGTATTTT
TRBD2	-	18	TRBV4-2	TRBJ2-5	CASSQVRRTSGSGETQYF	TGTGCCAGCAGCCAAGTTCGTCGAACTAGCGGGTCAGGGGAGACCCAGTACTTC
TRBD1	-	17	TRBV5-4	TRBJ1-2	CASSLALVQGISHGYTF	TGTGCCAGCAGCTTGGCCCTCGTACAGGGGATAAGTCATGGCTACACCTTC
TRBD1	-	17	TRBV5-6	TRBJ1-5	CASSLARGQNSNQPQHF	TGTGCCAGCAGCTTGGCCCGGGGACAGAATAGCAATCAGCCCCAGCATTTT
-	-	15	TRBV30	TRBJ2-7	CAWSRGTPNSREQYF	TGTGCCTGGAGTCGTGGGACACCTAATTCCAGGGAGCAGTACTTC
-	-	14	TRBV29-1	TRBJ2-2	CSVEKGGGVGELFF	TGCAGCGTTGAGAAGGGGGGGGGAGTCGGGGAGCTGTTTTTT
TRBD1	-	13	TRBV7-3	TRBJ2-4	CASSSGQGNIQYF	TGTGCCAGCAGCTCGGGACAGGGAAACATTCAGTACTTC
TRBD1	-	13	TRBV7-2	TRBJ2-1	CASSLGGGTGEFF	TGTGCCAGCAGCTTAGGAGGGGGGACAGGGGAGTTCTTC
-	few	13	TRBV6-5	TRBJ2-7	CASSYSQGYGQYF	TGTGCCAGCAGTTACTCCCAGGGCTACGGGCAGTACTTC
-	-	14	TRBV7-9	TRBJ2-5	CASSPFDSQETQYF	TGTGCCAGCAGCCCCTTCGACAGCCAAGAGACCCAGTACTTC
TRBD1	few	15	TRBV15	TRBJ1-5	CATSRDGTGNQPQHF	TGTGCCACCAGCAGAGATGGGACAGGGAATCAGCCCCAGCATTTT
-	-	14	TRBV18	TRBJ1-2	CASSPWDTQDGNTF	TGTGCCAGCTCACCCTGGGACACCCAAGATGGAAACACCTTC
-	-	15	TRBV7-3	TRBJ2-7	CASSLMGGLSYEQYF	TGTGCCAGCAGCTTAATGGGGGGTTTGTCCTACGAGCAGTACTTC
TRBD1	-	15	TRBV6-6	TRBJ1-5	CASSRRQGENQPQHF	TGTGCCAGCAGTCGACGACAGGGAGAGAATCAGCCCCAGCATTTT
TRBD1	-	15	TRBV27	TRBJ1-1	CASSPRTGLNTEAFF	TGTGCCAGCAGTCCCAGGACAGGTTTGAACACTGAAGCTTTCTTT
-	-	12	TRBV29-1	TRBJ1-4	CSAGGGNEKLFF	TGCAGCGCCGGCGGGGGTAATGAAAAACTGTTTTTT
TRBD1	-	16	TRBV5-1	TRBJ2-1	CASSPRPGTGINEQFF	TGCGCCAGCAGCCCGCGCCCCGGGACAGGGATCAATGAGCAGTTCTTC
TRBD1	-	14	TRBV6-4	TRBJ1-6	CASSSGQANSPLHF	TGTGCCAGCAGCTCCGGACAGGCCAATTCACCCCTCCACTTT
TRBD1	few	15	TRBV6-1	TRBJ1-4	CASRGGQATNEKLFF	TGTGCCAGCAGGGGGGGACAGGCAACTAATGAAAAACTGTTTTTT
TRBD1	-	13	TRBV7-9	TRBJ1-1	CASSQGENTEAFF	TGTGCCAGCAGCCAGGGGGAGAACACTGAAGCTTTCTTT
TRBD1	-	15	TRBV6-4	TRBJ2-3	CASSTTGGTGSTQYF	TGTGCCAGCAGTACGACAGGGGGGACGGGCAGTACGCAGTATTTT
-	once	16	TRBV28	TRBJ2-7	CASSRDPLGAAYEQYF	TGTGCCAGCAGTCGCGACCCCCTTGGAGCCGCCTACGAGCAGTACTTC
TRBD1	-	16	TRBV4-3	TRBJ2-1	CASSLFDRGADNEQFF	TGCGCCAGCAGCCTCTTCGACAGGGGAGCGGACAATGAGCAGTTCTTC
-	-	16	TRBV7-3	TRBJ2-2	CASSLGAPLNTGELFF	TGTGCCAGCAGCTTAGGGGCACCTCTGAACACCGGGGAGCTGTTTTTT
TRBD1	-	15	TRBV4-1	TRBJ2-2	CASSHPGQGTGELFF	TGCGCCAGCAGCCACCCCGGACAGGGAACCGGGGAGCTGTTTTTT
-	once	14	TRBV13	TRBJ1-2	CASSPRWRRYGYTF	TGTGCCAGCAGCCCTCGTTGGAGAAGGTATGGCTACACCTTC
TRBD2	-	16	TRBV28	TRBJ2-3	CASSPSGGAKVDTQYF	TGTGCCAGCAGTCCTAGCGGGGGGGCCAAGGTAGATACGCAGTATTTT
-	-	15	TRBV2	TRBJ2-5	CASSENGLLQETQYF	TGTGCCAGCAGTGAAAACGGACTTCTCCAAGAGACCCAGTACTTC
TRBD1	-	14	TRBV19	TRBJ2-7	CASSKGAGDYEQYF	TGTGCCAGTAGTAAGGGGGCAGGGGACTACGAGCAGTACTTC
TRBD1	-	14	TRBV6-5	TRBJ1-6	CASTDRAGNSPLHF	TGTGCCAGCACAGACAGGGCAGGGAATTCACCCCTCCACTTT
-	-	15	TRBV6-1	TRBJ1-2	CASSERRRRNYGYTF	TGTGCCAGCAGTGAACGGCGGAGACGTAACTATGGCTACACCTTC
TRBD1	-	15	TRBV19	TRBJ2-6	CASLDRAPGANVLTF	TGTGCCAGTCTGGACAGGGCCCCCGGGGCCAACGTCCTGACTTTC
TRBD1	-	14	TRBV11-1	TRBJ1-6	CASSLRQGGSPLHF	TGTGCCAGCAGCTTAAGACAGGGCGGTTCACCCCTCCACTTT
-	few	13	TRBV5-4	TRBJ1-2	CASSPHGGYGYTF	TGTGCCAGCAGCCCCCACGGGGGATATGGCTACACCTTC